The rows below give T cell receptor beta chains drawn from one sample of a study of human T cells and chemical hapten exposure. TCRdb recomputed calls from the RACE reads with MiXCR, one row per CDR3 protein. Among roughly 120,000 distinct CDR3 sequences listed, roughly 14% were seen once. This specimen was whole blood, taken in connection with sensitization to the hapten diphenylcyclopropenone (DPC). The receptors originated from a woman aged 18 to 35 with alopecia areata. Some clones in this sample may be carry-over from other donors' samples. CDR3s include the opening cysteine and the closing phenylalanine or tryptophan. The D gene is left open where the match is weak. Size tells how often a clone was seen (once, few, many) or the class of an expanded clone, and some rows leave it out.

v_call	clone_size	d_call	j_call	cdr3_aa	cdr3_nt
TRBV25-1	few	TRBD1	TRBJ1-1	CASSESPWTGPGTEAFF	TGTGCCAGCAGTGAATCCCCCTGGACAGGGCCCGGGACTGAAGCTTTCTTT
TRBV4-3	-	TRBD1	TRBJ2-2	CASSQWRTGGNTGELFF	TGCGCCAGCAGCCAATGGCGGACAGGGGGGAACACCGGGGAGCTGTTTTTT
TRBV10-3	few	-	TRBJ2-1	CAIRESQGTLYNEQFF	TGTGCCATCAGAGAATCCCAGGGGACTCTCTACAATGAGCAGTTCTTC
TRBV25-1	-	-	TRBJ2-7	CASSEWVGGAPYEQYF	TGTGCCAGCAGTGAATGGGTGGGGGGAGCTCCCTACGAGCAGTACTTC
TRBV18	once	-	TRBJ2-7	CASSSSQTYEQYF	TGTGCCAGCTCATCCTCTCAGACGTACGAGCAGTACTTC
TRBV23-1	-	-	TRBJ2-7	CASSQGHWDYEQYF	TGCGCCAGCAGTCAAGGGCACTGGGACTACGAGCAGTACTTC
TRBV7-9	-	TRBD1	TRBJ1-1	CASSPLTGGTEAFF	TGTGCCAGCAGCCCATTGACAGGGGGCACTGAAGCTTTCTTT
TRBV18	-	-	TRBJ1-4	CASSPQGGEKLFF	TGTGCCAGCTCACCACAGGGCGGCGAAAAACTGTTTTTT
TRBV2	-	-	TRBJ1-5	CASRAGSNSNQPQHF	TGTGCCAGCAGGGCGGGCTCCAATAGCAATCAGCCCCAGCATTTT
TRBV15	few	-	TRBJ1-1	CATKGGTTKMALPRNEAFF	TGTGCCACCAAAGGGGGGACAACAAAAATGGCTCTACCTCGGAATGAAGCTTTCTTT
TRBV9	-	-	TRBJ2-3	CASSVGPGVTDTQYF	TGTGCCAGCAGCGTAGGTCCCGGGGTGACAGATACGCAGTATTTT
TRBV28	few	-	TRBJ1-4	CASSTNPTNEKLFF	TGTGCCAGCAGTACAAATCCAACTAATGAAAAACTGTTTTTT
TRBV5-4	few	-	TRBJ2-7	CASSSPGSTYEQYF	TGTGCCAGCAGCTCCCCGGGTTCCACTTACGAGCAGTACTTC
TRBV6-2/TRBV6-3	-	-	TRBJ2-7	CASSGQFYEQYF	TGTGCCAGCAGCGGACAATTCTACGAGCAGTACTTC
TRBV6-2/TRBV6-3	many	-	TRBJ1-5	CASSYSRGVNQPQHF	TGTGCCAGCAGTTACTCCCGGGGGGTTAACCAGCCCCAGCATTTT
TRBV20-1	many	-	TRBJ1-1	CSARGASNTEAFF	TGCAGTGCTAGAGGGGCCTCGAACACTGAAGCTTTCTTT
TRBV21-1	-	-	TRBJ2-3	CASSSRDTDEGPDTQYF	TGTGCCAGCAGCAGCCGGGACACCGATGAGGGCCCAGATACGCAGTATTTT
TRBV14	-	TRBD2	TRBJ2-1	CASSPEVTSGSADEQFF	TGTGCCAGCAGCCCCGAGGTGACTAGCGGGAGTGCGGATGAGCAGTTCTTC
TRBV20-1	-	-	TRBJ2-4	CSACRERRVKNIQYF	TGCAGTGCTTGCAGGGAAAGACGTGTCAAAAACATTCAGTACTTC
TRBV11-2	few	TRBD2	TRBJ2-7	CASSFDLAGGYEQYF	TGTGCCAGCAGCTTTGACCTGGCGGGGGGTTACGAGCAGTACTTC
TRBV3-1	many	TRBD1	TRBJ1-1	CASSPTGRTEAFF	TGTGCCAGCAGCCCGACAGGGAGGACTGAAGCTTTCTTT
TRBV12-3/TRBV12-4	-	-	TRBJ1-5	CASSLAPPGDQPQHF	TGTGCCAGCAGTTTAGCCCCTCCCGGCGATCAGCCCCAGCATTTT
TRBV10-2	-	-	TRBJ2-5	CATARGARETQYF	TGCGCCACCGCGAGGGGGGCTCGAGAGACCCAGTACTTC
TRBV3-1	-	-	TRBJ2-7	CASSQDGLPSYEQYF	TGTGCCAGCAGCCAAGATGGACTTCCCTCCTACGAGCAGTACTTC
TRBV9	-	-	TRBJ1-1	CASSVGLGEAFF	TGTGCCAGCAGCGTAGGTCTCGGTGAAGCTTTCTTT
TRBV6-2/TRBV6-3	many	TRBD1	TRBJ2-7	CASIPSGTGAHEQYF	TGTGCCAGCATTCCCTCCGGGACAGGGGCCCACGAGCAGTACTTC
TRBV6-6	-	-	TRBJ2-7	CASSYSRGEQYF	TGTGCCAGCAGTTACTCGCGCGGTGAGCAGTACTTC
TRBV12-3/TRBV12-4	-	-	TRBJ2-1	CASSYGTAYNEQFF	TGTGCCAGCAGTTATGGGACTGCGTACAATGAGCAGTTCTTC
TRBV29-1	many	-	TRBJ1-3	CSATGSSGNTIYF	TGCAGCGCGACAGGTTCCTCTGGAAACACCATATATTTT
TRBV29-1	-	TRBD1	TRBJ2-7	CSAGDRWSEQYF	TGCAGCGCTGGGGACAGGTGGAGCGAGCAGTACTTC
TRBV5-1	-	-	TRBJ2-1	CASSSSSVSYNEQFF	TGCGCCAGCAGCTCTAGCAGCGTCTCCTACAATGAGCAGTTCTTC
TRBV30	few	-	TRBJ1-5	CAWSTGAPFTRPQHF	TGTGCCTGGAGTACCGGGGCCCCCTTCACTCGGCCCCAGCATTTT
TRBV20-1	few	TRBD1	TRBJ2-7	CSARGDRDAYEQYF	TGCAGTGCTAGGGGGGACAGGGATGCCTACGAGCAGTACTTC
TRBV6-2/TRBV6-3	few	-	TRBJ2-7	CASSSRTSRYEQYF	TGTGCCAGCAGCTCCAGGACTTCCCGGTACGAGCAGTACTTC
TRBV7-9	-	TRBD2	TRBJ2-3	CASSFPRGRGGSTDTQYF	TGTGCCAGCAGCTTTCCCCGGGGCCGGGGGGGAAGCACAGATACGCAGTATTTT
TRBV6-2/TRBV6-3	-	-	TRBJ1-5	CASSSQGISNQPQHF	TGTGCCAGCAGTTCACAGGGCATTAGCAATCAGCCCCAGCATTTT
TRBV20-1	-	TRBD1	TRBJ1-6	CSARGDRDSYNSPLHF	TGCAGTGCTAGAGGGGACAGGGACTCCTATAATTCACCCCTCCACTTT
TRBV20-1	-	TRBD2	TRBJ2-3	CSAGATSPSTDTQYF	TGCAGTGCTGGCGCGACTAGCCCCTCCACAGATACGCAGTATTTT
TRBV4-1	few	TRBD1	TRBJ1-1	CASSQVRGQRLNTEAFF	TGCGCCAGCAGCCAAGTAAGGGGACAGAGATTGAACACTGAAGCTTTCTTT
TRBV4-3	-	-	TRBJ1-2	CASSQDWPDSNYGYTF	TGCGCCAGCAGCCAAGATTGGCCAGACTCTAACTATGGCTACACCTTC
TRBV6-1	many	-	TRBJ1-3	CASSLQPPNSGNTIYF	TGTGCCAGCAGCCTCCAACCCCCGAACTCTGGAAACACCATATATTTT
TRBV28	-	-	TRBJ2-3	CASRVINWKGVFGADTQYF	TGTGCCAGCAGAGTCATTAACTGGAAAGGGGTTTTTGGGGCAGATACGCAGTATTTT
TRBV20-1	many	-	TRBJ1-2	CSAQSLDRTASYGYTF	TGCAGTGCTCAGTCTTTAGACAGGACTGCTAGCTATGGCTACACCTTC
TRBV20-1	-	-	TRBJ1-1	CSARPDTFEAFF	TGCAGTGCTAGACCCGACACGTTTGAAGCTTTCTTT
TRBV29-1	-	-	TRBJ2-3	CSVVDWTGTDTQYF	TGCAGCGTTGTAGATTGGACGGGCACAGATACGCAGTATTTT
TRBV6-1	many	-	TRBJ1-2	CASSEGGRRGYTF	TGTGCCAGCAGTGAAGGCGGACGGCGTGGCTACACCTTC
TRBV6-1	many	-	TRBJ1-3	CASKASSGNTIYF	TGTGCCAGCAAGGCAAGCTCTGGAAACACCATATATTTT
TRBV6-4	few	-	TRBJ2-3	CASSASSGALTDTQYF	TGTGCCAGCAGTGCCTCTTCGGGGGCACTCACAGATACGCAGTATTTT
TRBV5-1	many	TRBD1	TRBJ2-5	CASSPDRVLQETQYF	TGCGCCAGCAGCCCGGACAGGGTTCTCCAAGAGACCCAGTACTTC
TRBV5-4	-	-	TRBJ2-3	CASSSLRSGAKDTQYF	TGTGCCAGCAGCTCCCTTAGGTCCGGGGCCAAAGATACGCAGTATTTT
TRBV5-1	-	TRBD1	TRBJ1-5	CASSLTGQGHQPQHF	TGCGCCAGCAGCTTGACGGGACAGGGGCATCAGCCCCAGCATTTT
TRBV12-3/TRBV12-4	few	TRBD1	TRBJ2-2	CASSPWDRVVTGELFF	TGTGCCAGCAGTCCTTGGGACAGGGTCGTCACCGGGGAGCTGTTTTTT
TRBV29-1	-	TRBD1	TRBJ2-7	CSVEGTGAPYEQYF	TGCAGCGTTGAAGGGACAGGGGCACCCTACGAGCAGTACTTC
TRBV11-2	few	TRBD1	TRBJ1-4	CASSPSLPDRGREKLFF	TGTGCCAGCAGCCCCTCCCTCCCCGACAGGGGGCGCGAAAAACTGTTTTTT